These 21 T cell receptor beta chains came from one sample sequenced in a study of blood T cell repertoires in COVID-19. The protocol was immunoSEQ multiplex PCR, while the TCRdb copy is restricted to in-frame clones and leaves out a portion. The sample gives 110,000 to 150,000 clones, more than 80% of which show up once; 1.5% to 2% is in the top ten. Sequenced sample: PBMCs or T cells enriched from blood (not recorded which). The receptor set was obtained from a woman aged 18-29 years who had been exposed to COVID-19.

The rearrangement joins TRBV7-8 to TRBJ1-1; unclear D gene. This CDR3 spans 13 amino acids. Germline lookup yields CDR1 SGHVS and CDR2 FQNEAQ. V lost 3 bases, J lost 7 bases, and 12 bases lay in between. The CDR3 nucleotides are TGTGCCAGCAGCTTGAGTGAGGCGGGTGAAGCTTTCTTT. Its protein is CASSLSEAGEAFF. Based on the CDR3 plus reference TRBV7-8 and TRBJ1-1, the full variable domain is GAGVSQSPRYKVAKRGQDVALRCDPISGHVSLFWYQQALGQGPEFLTYFQNEAQLDKSGLPSDRFFAERPEGSVSTLKIQRTQQEDSAVYLCASSLSEAGEAFFGQGTRLTVV.

The chain has TRBV28 and TRBJ2-5, with TRBD1 as a possible D gene (6 bases). The germline gives CDR1 MDHEN, CDR2 SYDVKM. V dropped 5 bases and J dropped 2 bases, with 15 bases sitting between them. The CDR3 has 15 amino acids. In DNA, the CDR3 is TGTGCCAGCAGTCGAAACAGGGCCCGTCAAGAGACCCAGTACTTC. It codes for CASSRNRARQETQYF.

This clone has only one observation. The chain links TRBV4-2 to TRBJ1-4; D unresolved. CDR1 is LGHNA and CDR2 is YNFKEQ in the germline V gene. The ends were cut back, 4 bases at V and 2 bases at J, with 11 bases in the middle. This CDR3 has 15 amino acids. In nucleotides, the CDR3 is TGTGCCAGCAGCCTGGTATTGAGTACTAATGAAAAACTGTTTTTT. Residues: CASSLVLSTNEKLFF.

This clone came up once. J is TRBJ1-4 and V is TRBV5-1; no clear D gene. CDR1 is SGHRS and CDR2 is YFSETQ in the germline V gene. The ends were cut back, 0 bases at V and 7 bases at J, with 13 bases in the middle. The CDR3 consists of 15 residues. CDR3 in amino acids: CASSLVAGGGEKLFF. The CDR3 DNA reads as TGCGCCAGCAGCTTGGTGGCAGGAGGAGGTGAAAAACTGTTTTTT.

This clone appeared a few times. The CDR3 region has the DNA TGTGCCAGCACCCCCCTGTTCGGGGAGCTGTTTTTT. Residues: CASTPLFGELFF. This rearrangement joins TRBV7-6 to TRBJ2-2; D call uncertain. The germline V gene encodes CDR1 SGHVS and CDR2 FNYEAQ. The CDR3 runs to 12 residues. V was cut by 7 bases and J by 7 bases, with 10 bases left in between.

The CDR3, as DNA: TGCGCCAGCAGTCAAGGCGGGGTCACAGATACGCAGTATTTT. Residues: CASSQGGVTDTQYF. This chain joins TRBV10-1 and TRBJ2-3; TRBD2 might be the D (6 bases). V was clipped by 5 bases and J by 2 bases, with 11 bases between them. Germline assignment: CDR1 WNHNN and CDR2 SYGVQD (reference sequence). The CDR3 covers 14 residues.

The chain employs TRBV11-1 and TRBJ1-1, with D possibly TRBD1 on 6 matching bases. The CDR3 consists of 15 residues. The V and J ends lost 5 bases and 1 base respectively, with 14 bases between them. In germline, CDR1 is SGHAT, CDR2 FQDESV (reference sequence). CDR3 in amino acids: CASSDLTQGNTEAFF. CDR3 nucleotide sequence: TGTGCCAGCAGCGACTTAACACAGGGGAACACTGAAGCTTTCTTT.

The sample holds many counts of this clone. The chain combines TRBV5-3 with TRBJ1-5, with 7 bases fitting TRBD1. TRBV5-3 is recorded as an ORF, its role being uncertain. CDR3 size: 19 residues. The J segment lost 3 bases and the V segment lost 4 bases, leaving 19 bases of the junction unmatched. In DNA form, the CDR3 reads TGTGCCAGAAGCCATACCTCGACACAGGGGCCCCATTACAATCAGCCCCAGCATTTT. It translates to CARSHTSTQGPHYNQPQHF.

The chain couples TRBV7-2 to TRBJ2-7; no clear D. Trimming shortened V by 6 bases and J by 2 bases, and 17 bases separated the two germline ends. This CDR3 region has 15 residues. Germline V gene sequence: CDR1 SGHTA, CDR2 FQGNSA. The DNA of the CDR3 is TGTGCCAGCAGGTCGATGAACTACCCAGCCTACGAGCAGTACTTC. It is translated as CASRSMNYPAYEQYF.

The gene calls are TRBV5-1 and TRBJ1-1; D is uncertain. V gave up 5 bases and J gave up 4 bases, with 18 bases separating them. The CDR3 extends over 15 amino acids. Germline V lookup: CDR1 SGHRS, CDR2 YFSETQ. Here the CDR3 reads CASRNERGFVTEAFF. DNA for the CDR3: TGCGCCAGCAGGAATGAACGGGGTTTTGTCACTGAAGCTTTCTTT. The full variable domain, completed using reference TRBV5-1 and TRBJ1-1, is KAGVTQTPRYLIKTRGQQVTLSCSPISGHRSVSWYQQTPGQGLQFLFEYFSETQRNKGNFPGRFSGRQFSNSRSEMNVSTLELGDSALYLCASRNERGFVTEAFFGQGTRLTVV.

The chain recombines TRBV28 with TRBJ1-5; the match to TRBD1 covers 7 bases. Germline assignment: CDR1 MDHEN and CDR2 SYDVKM. J was trimmed by 3 bases and V by 4 bases; bases with no gene match: 3. The CDR3 totals 14 residues. The CDR3 DNA sequence: TGTGCCAGCAGTTCCGGACAGGTCAATCAGCCCCAGCATTTT. This translates into CASSSGQVNQPQHF. Using reference TRBV28 and TRBJ1-5 for the parts outside the CDR3, the full variable domain is DVKVTQSSRYLVKRTGEKVFLECVQDMDHENMFWYRQDPGLGLRLIYFSYDVKMKEKGDIPEGYSVSREKKERFSLILESASTNQTSMYLCASSSGQVNQPQHFGDGTRLSIL.

This clone appeared a single time. V usage is TRBV7-2 and J usage is TRBJ2-1; 9 positions agree with TRBD2. Per the germline V gene, CDR1 is SGHTA and CDR2 is FQGNSA. The CDR3 extends over 14 amino acids. The J segment lost 10 bases and the V segment lost 5 bases, leaving 9 bases of the junction unmatched. The DNA of the CDR3 is TGTGCCAGCAGCCCATTAGCGGGAGCAGCGGAGCAGTTCTTC. This encodes CASSPLAGAAEQFF.

The chain has TRBV9 and TRBJ1-5; D perhaps matches TRBD1 (5 bases). V shed 8 bases and J shed 5 bases, with 17 bases lying between them. There are 14 residues in the CDR3. The germline gives CDR1 SGDLS, CDR2 YYNGEE. CDR3 coding DNA: TGTGCCAGACGATACGACAGCGTGGATCAGCCCCAGCATTTT. It codes for CARRYDSVDQPQHF.

This clone has a single count. This rearrangement joins TRBV29-1 to TRBJ2-3; D is unresolved. This CDR3 is 11 amino acids long. V lost 6 bases to trimming and J lost 2 bases, with 6 bases between them. Germline CDR1 is SQVTM and CDR2 is ANQGSEA. DNA for the CDR3: TGCAGCGTGCAGATCACAGATACGCAGTATTTT. It yields the protein CSVQITDTQYF.

The chain joins TRBV7-8 to TRBJ2-1; TRBD2 matches 8 bases. The CDR3 consists of 15 residues. The germline V gene encodes CDR1 SGHVS and CDR2 FQNEAQ. V dropped 6 bases and J dropped 5; count of bases not matched to a gene: 9. Written as DNA, the CDR3 is TGTGCCAGCAGGCCCCTTTTAGCGGGGAACAATGAGCAGTTCTTC. Protein: CASRPLLAGNNEQFF.

The chain carries TRBV4-2 and TRBJ2-4; 10 bases line up with TRBD2. The CDR3 extends over 15 amino acids. CDR1 is LGHNA and CDR2 is YNFKEQ in the germline V gene. Trimming cost V 0 bases and J 5 bases; bases outside gene matches: 1. CDR3 protein: CASSQDLAGENIQYF. CDR3 DNA: TGTGCCAGCAGCCAAGATCTAGCGGGAGAAAACATTCAGTACTTC.

The chain joins TRBV19 to TRBJ1-2; D is possibly TRBD1 (6 bases). Germline CDR1 and CDR2: LNHDA and SQIVND (reference sequence). Trimming cost V 4 bases and J 2 bases, with 17 bases left between them. CDR3 length: 16 amino acids. For the CDR3, the DNA is TGTGCCAGTAGTACGCAGGGACAAGATATAAACTATGGCTACACCTTC. Encoded protein: CASSTQGQDINYGYTF.

The V gene is TRBV27, the J gene TRBJ2-4; TRBD2 matches at 7 bases. The ends lost 6 bases at V and 0 bases at J; junction bases unmatched: 20. This CDR3 has 20 residues. Germline CDR1 MNHEY, CDR2 SMNVEV (reference sequence). This CDR3 is CASSLPLGGGVYLAKNIQYF. DNA of the CDR3: TGTGCCAGCAGCCTACCCCTCGGGGGAGGGGTGTATCTAGCCAAAAACATTCAGTACTTC.

The V gene is TRBV2, the J gene TRBJ2-5, with 7 positions matching TRBD1. CDR3 length: 14 residues. V was clipped by 6 bases and J by 4 bases; unmatched bases: 8. Germline values: CDR1 SNHLY, CDR2 FYNNEI. CDR3 sequence reads: CASRPHAGGETQYF. Here the CDR3 DNA reads TGTGCCAGCAGACCCCACGCAGGGGGAGAGACCCAGTACTTC.

The chain carries TRBV21-1 and TRBJ1-1; the DNA was not used to check the table's D call, TRBD1. TRBV21-1 has pseudogene status. This CDR3 spans 14 amino acids. The CDR3 region is CASSLRDRDTEAFF. CDR3 sequence (DNA): TGTGCCAGCAGCCTCCGGGACAGGGACACTGAAGCTTTCTTT.

The V call is TRBV25-1, the J call TRBJ1-2; 10 positions agree with TRBD1. The CDR3 runs to 17 residues. The J segment lost 6 bases and the V segment lost 5 bases, leaving 15 bases of the junction unmatched. Germline V CDR1 and CDR2: MGHDK, SYGVNS. The CDR3 sequence is CASSTTGGSAGADGYTF. CDR3 DNA sequence: TGTGCCAGCAGTACGACAGGGGGCTCGGCTGGGGCTGATGGCTACACCTTC.